This is a list of T cell receptor beta chains from one sample in a study of cytomegalovirus exposure and HLA in healthy donors. Method: immunoSEQ multiplex PCR; TCRdb's copy keeps in-frame clones and lacks some. This table holds 45,000 to 65,000 clones, just over 90% found once. The sequenced material came from PBMCs. These receptors originate from a woman aged 18-35 years in good health and CMV-seropositive. CDR3s include the opening cysteine and the closing phenylalanine or tryptophan. Each record gives: CDR3 DNA, CDR3 protein, clone size, V gene, D gene, J gene. D genes are given only for firm matches. Clone size appears in some rows only: once, few, many, or a class for an expanded clone.

CDR3 DNA: TGTGCCAGCAGTGGAGACGGGACAAATTCCTACGAGCAGTACTTC
CDR3 protein: CASSGDGTNSYEQYF
clone size: .
V gene: TRBV6-1
D gene: .
J gene: TRBJ2-7

CDR3 DNA: TGTGCCAGCACGGGCGAGCAGTACTTC
CDR3 protein: CASTGEQYF
clone size: .
V gene: TRBV6-1
D gene: .
J gene: TRBJ2-7

CDR3 DNA: TGCAGCGTTGAGGGACAGGGGTACACAGATACGCAGTATTTT
CDR3 protein: CSVEGQGYTDTQYF
clone size: .
V gene: TRBV29-1
D gene: TRBD1
J gene: TRBJ2-3

CDR3 DNA: TGTGCCAGCAGCTTGGGAGGTACCGCGGACACAAGGTTGTATGAGCAGTTCTTC
CDR3 protein: CASSLGGTADTRLYEQFF
clone size: .
V gene: TRBV7-7
D gene: .
J gene: TRBJ2-1

CDR3 DNA: TGTGCCAGCAGCCCAAGAACCGAACCCAGGGCCGGTTATGGCTACACCTTC
CDR3 protein: CASSPRTEPRAGYGYTF
clone size: .
V gene: TRBV7-8
D gene: .
J gene: TRBJ1-2

CDR3 DNA: TGTGCCAGCAGCCAAGTAGAGTCGGGACTAGCGGACGGGGGTACGCAGTATTTT
CDR3 protein: CASSQVESGLADGGTQYF
clone size: .
V gene: TRBV4-2
D gene: TRBD2
J gene: TRBJ2-3

CDR3 DNA: TGTGCCAGCAGCCAAGAAGGCCCAGGGAGGGGAGAGACCCAGTACTTC
CDR3 protein: CASSQEGPGRGETQYF
clone size: .
V gene: TRBV4-2
D gene: TRBD2
J gene: TRBJ2-5

CDR3 DNA: TGTGCCAGCAGTCCAGGGGTCGCAGATACGCAGTATTTT
CDR3 protein: CASSPGVADTQYF
clone size: .
V gene: TRBV27
D gene: .
J gene: TRBJ2-3

CDR3 DNA: TGTGCCTGGAAGGACGGGAGTGAAAAACTGTTTTTT
CDR3 protein: CAWKDGSEKLFF
clone size: .
V gene: TRBV30
D gene: .
J gene: TRBJ1-4

CDR3 DNA: TGCAGCGTTGAAGTCAGATATGGCTACACCTTC
CDR3 protein: CSVEVRYGYTF
clone size: .
V gene: TRBV29-1
D gene: .
J gene: TRBJ1-2

CDR3 DNA: TGTGCCAGCAGTCCCATTTCACAGCAGCCCCAGCATTTT
CDR3 protein: CASSPISQQPQHF
clone size: .
V gene: TRBV27
D gene: .
J gene: TRBJ1-5

CDR3 DNA: TGCGCCAGCAGCCCTTGGCTGAGGAATGAAAAACTGTTTTTT
CDR3 protein: CASSPWLRNEKLFF
clone size: .
V gene: TRBV4-1
D gene: .
J gene: TRBJ1-4

CDR3 DNA: TGTGCCAGCAGCTGGGGGGGGACTAGCGGAGAGACCCAGTACTTC
CDR3 protein: CASSWGGTSGETQYF
clone size: .
V gene: TRBV28
D gene: TRBD2
J gene: TRBJ2-5

CDR3 DNA: TGTGCCAGCAGCTTAGGCCCAGGGGGCAGATTTGGCTACACCTTC
CDR3 protein: CASSLGPGGRFGYTF
clone size: .
V gene: TRBV13
D gene: TRBD1
J gene: TRBJ1-2

CDR3 DNA: TGTGCCAGCAGTATATTTACAGGGGTGGACACTGAAGCTTTCTTT
CDR3 protein: CASSIFTGVDTEAFF
clone size: .
V gene: TRBV5-6
D gene: TRBD1
J gene: TRBJ1-1

CDR3 DNA: TGTGCCAGCAGCCGGGTAGGAGGTGAGCAGTTCTTC
CDR3 protein: CASSRVGGEQFF
clone size: .
V gene: TRBV6-5
D gene: .
J gene: TRBJ2-1

CDR3 DNA: TGTGCCAGTAGTATAGGGGGCCCCTCTGGGGCCAACGTCCTGACTTTC
CDR3 protein: CASSIGGPSGANVLTF
clone size: .
V gene: TRBV19
D gene: .
J gene: TRBJ2-6

CDR3 DNA: TGCAGCGTTGTTGAGATAACCTACGAGCAGTACTTC
CDR3 protein: CSVVEITYEQYF
clone size: .
V gene: TRBV29-1
D gene: .
J gene: TRBJ2-7

CDR3 DNA: TGTGCCAGCAGTTACTTTGAAGTACAGGGCAATCAGCCCCAGCATTTT
CDR3 protein: CASSYFEVQGNQPQHF
clone size: .
V gene: TRBV6-5
D gene: .
J gene: TRBJ1-5

CDR3 DNA: TGTGCCAGCAGCTTGGGTAGCGGGGGCACAGATACGCAGTATTTT
CDR3 protein: CASSLGSGGTDTQYF
clone size: .
V gene: TRBV11-3
D gene: TRBD2
J gene: TRBJ2-3

CDR3 DNA: TGTGCCAGCAGCGTCGATAGCGGGGGGGCCATGGATGAGCAGTTCTTC
CDR3 protein: CASSVDSGGAMDEQFF
clone size: .
V gene: TRBV9
D gene: TRBD2
J gene: TRBJ2-1

CDR3 DNA: TGTGCCAGCACCTCGGGGAGGCCCACTGAAGCTTTCTTT
CDR3 protein: CASTSGRPTEAFF
clone size: .
V gene: TRBV6-1
D gene: .
J gene: TRBJ1-1

CDR3 DNA: TGCGCCAGCAGCGGGCAGCCGACAGGGGGCGAGACCCAGTACTTC
CDR3 protein: CASSGQPTGGETQYF
clone size: .
V gene: TRBV5-1
D gene: TRBD1
J gene: TRBJ2-5

CDR3 DNA: TGTGCCAGCAGTTACGCGACAGGGGCGAAGGGTTATGGCTACACCTTC
CDR3 protein: CASSYATGAKGYGYTF
clone size: .
V gene: TRBV6-5
D gene: TRBD1
J gene: TRBJ1-2

CDR3 DNA: TGTGCCAGCAGTGAGACCTGGGGCTCATACAATGAGCAGTTCTTC
CDR3 protein: CASSETWGSYNEQFF
clone size: .
V gene: TRBV6-4
D gene: .
J gene: TRBJ2-1

CDR3 DNA: TGTGCCAGCAGTGTCGTGGGCGGGGGAGAAGATACGCAGTATTTT
CDR3 protein: CASSVVGGGEDTQYF
clone size: .
V gene: TRBV2
D gene: TRBD2
J gene: TRBJ2-3

CDR3 DNA: TGTGCCAGCAGGGAAATCGGACAGGGGAACTATGGCTACACCTTC
CDR3 protein: CASREIGQGNYGYTF
clone size: once
V gene: TRBV27
D gene: TRBD1
J gene: TRBJ1-2

CDR3 DNA: TGTGCCTCATCCCCCCGGCCTAGCTCCTACGAGCAGTACTTC
CDR3 protein: CASSPRPSSYEQYF
clone size: .
V gene: TRBV19
D gene: .
J gene: TRBJ2-7

CDR3 DNA: TGTGCCAGCAATGCGGGGGACTCCTACAATGAGCAGTTCTTC
CDR3 protein: CASNAGDSYNEQFF
clone size: .
V gene: TRBV9
D gene: TRBD2
J gene: TRBJ2-1

CDR3 DNA: TGTGCCAGCAGCCCCCTGGGCACAGTGAACACTGAAGCTTTCTTT
CDR3 protein: CASSPLGTVNTEAFF
clone size: .
V gene: TRBV5-4
D gene: .
J gene: TRBJ1-1